These T cell receptor beta chains were read from a single sample in a study of identical twins. TCRdb itself ran the 5' RACE reads through MiXCR, one entry per CDR3 protein. The sample holds roughly 1.6 million distinct CDR3 sequences, about 32% seen once. What was sequenced was cord blood. The receptors derive from a newborn girl in good health. CDR3s leave out the opening cysteine and the closing phenylalanine or tryptophan.

v_gene: TRBV4-2
j_gene: TRBJ2-5
CDR3aa: ASSQDPSGRAGETQY

v_gene: TRBV28
j_gene: TRBJ2-7
CDR3aa: ASLQSTYEQY

v_gene: TRBV10-3
j_gene: TRBJ2-5
CDR3aa: AISSGRYQETQY

v_gene: TRBV6-9
j_gene: TRBJ1-6
CDR3aa: ASSYPRSTGGVKRSPLH

v_gene: TRBV2
j_gene: TRBJ2-2
CDR3aa: ASRRQGVDTGELF

v_gene: TRBV21-1
j_gene: TRBJ2-5
CDR3aa: ASSKIGQGTPETQY

v_gene: TRBV6-5
j_gene: TRBJ2-3
CDR3aa: ASSYFKGSGGVRDTQY

v_gene: TRBV28
j_gene: TRBJ2-7
CDR3aa: ASSSPTSGRMVGNYEQY

v_gene: TRBV10-3
j_gene: TRBJ2-3
CDR3aa: AISGRAGVENTQY

v_gene: TRBV27
j_gene: TRBJ2-1
CDR3aa: ASSLSSVRDYYNEQF

v_gene: TRBV6-2/TRBV6-3
j_gene: TRBJ2-3
CDR3aa: ASSPNRPSTQY

v_gene: TRBV29-1
j_gene: TRBJ2-5
CDR3aa: SVNRGGRETQY

v_gene: TRBV6-5
j_gene: TRBJ2-3
CDR3aa: ASRRSGRAGDTQY

v_gene: TRBV20-1
j_gene: TRBJ2-7
CDR3aa: SAIAASGAYEQY

v_gene: TRBV7-9
j_gene: TRBJ2-3
CDR3aa: ASSSGTGRHTQY

v_gene: TRBV6-2/TRBV6-3
j_gene: TRBJ2-3
CDR3aa: ASSWEKPDTQY

v_gene: TRBV6-1
j_gene: TRBJ1-1
CDR3aa: ASSLAPGTGGRNTEAF

v_gene: TRBV4-1
j_gene: TRBJ2-5
CDR3aa: ASSQDPPSWVETQY

v_gene: TRBV4-2
j_gene: TRBJ2-5
CDR3aa: ASSQDPASTGRETQY

v_gene: TRBV13
j_gene: TRBJ2-7
CDR3aa: ASRGGRGSSYEQY

v_gene: TRBV20-1
j_gene: TRBJ1-1
CDR3aa: SARSLGQNTEAF

v_gene: TRBV19
j_gene: TRBJ2-2
CDR3aa: ASSTSGENTGELF

v_gene: TRBV14
j_gene: NA
CDR3aa: ASSQGRTGIETQY

v_gene: TRBV20-1
j_gene: TRBJ2-1
CDR3aa: SAIPLAGRLYNEQF

v_gene: TRBV5-6
j_gene: TRBJ1-2
CDR3aa: ASSLFDTYGYT

v_gene: TRBV11-2
j_gene: TRBJ2-4
CDR3aa: ASSLIDDHLAKNIQY

v_gene: TRBV10-3
j_gene: TRBJ2-3
CDR3aa: AIRGGRTDTQY

v_gene: TRBV5-1
j_gene: TRBJ2-3
CDR3aa: ASSLVRPVWDTQY

v_gene: TRBV27
j_gene: TRBJ2-3
CDR3aa: ASSSTGTPTDTQY

v_gene: TRBV7-8
j_gene: TRBJ2-3
CDR3aa: ASSLTRFPDTQY

v_gene: TRBV7-9
j_gene: TRBJ2-2
CDR3aa: ASSLRGRNTGELF

v_gene: TRBV28
j_gene: TRBJ2-3
CDR3aa: ASSRTGLAGGPIDTQY

v_gene: TRBV18
j_gene: TRBJ2-3
CDR3aa: ASSRLAGSYTQY